These 30 T cell receptor beta chains came from one sample sequenced in a study of blood T cell repertoires in COVID-19. The assay was immunoSEQ multiplex PCR, and TCRdb's table has in-frame clones only and misses some. This sample has approximately 50,000 clones; about 89% occur once, and the top ten carry 2.2%. Sequencing input: peripheral blood. The origin of the receptors is a human donor in a cohort sampled during active COVID-19.

CDR3 bases: TGTGCCTGGAGGGCCCTCATGACACCTAGCACAGATACGCAGTATTTT. This codes for CAWRALMTPSTDTQYF. The V and J genes are TRBV30 and TRBJ2-3; unclear D gene. Trimming took off 3 bases at V and 0 bases at J, with 16 bases between the two ends. The CDR3 is made up of 16 amino acids. Germline V gives CDR1 GTSNPN, CDR2 SVGIG (reference sequence).

The chain links TRBV6-6 to TRBJ2-3; D possibly corresponds to TRBD2 (5 bases). Germline CDR1 and CDR2: MNHNY and SVGAGI (reference sequence). The CDR3 has 11 residues. The V end was cut by 10 bases, the J end by 10 bases, with 15 bases between. The CDR3 DNA follows: TGTGCCACCGGGATAAGGAGTTCGCAGTATTTT. Translation gives CATGIRSSQYF.

The CDR3 nucleotides read TGCGCCAGCAGCCTCCAGGAGGGCTACGAGCAGTACTTC. This gives the protein CASSLQEGYEQYF. V gene TRBV4-1 combines with J gene TRBJ2-7; tentative D call: TRBD2 (6 bases). The CDR3 has 13 residues. CDR1 is MGHRA, CDR2 YSYEKL, per germline. The V and J ends lost 4 bases and 3 bases respectively, with 10 bases between them.

This chain links TRBV7-2 with TRBJ1-6; TRBD1 is a possible D gene (6 bases). V was shortened by 5 bases and J by 3 bases, with 11 bases between the two germline ends. Germline CDR1 reads SGHTA; CDR2 reads FQGNSA. CDR3 length: 15 amino acids. The CDR3 DNA reads as TGTGCCAGCAGCACGACGACAGGCTATAATTCACCCCTCCACTTT. Residues: CASSTTTGYNSPLHF.

This chain connects TRBV15 to TRBJ2-6; D is unclear. The CDR3 has 15 amino acids. V was shortened by 3 bases and J by 4 bases, with 10 bases between the two germline ends. Germline loops: CDR1 LNHNV, CDR2 YYDKDF (reference sequence). The CDR3 reads CATSRERPGANVLTF. The DNA of the CDR3 is TGTGCCACCAGCAGGGAGAGACCCGGGGCCAACGTCCTGACTTTC.

DNA of the CDR3: TGTGCCAGCAGCCTATCCACGACTGCGGAACGAAAAGAGACCCAGTACTTC. As protein: CASSLSTTAERKETQYF. The chain employs TRBV7-9 and TRBJ2-5; D not certain. The ends were cut back, 5 bases at V and 3 bases at J, with 22 bases in the middle. The CDR3 length is 17 residues. Germline-derived CDR1 and CDR2 are SEHNR and FQNEAQ (reference sequence).

The rearrangement joins TRBV7-9 to TRBJ2-5, with D unresolved. CDR1 and CDR2 (germline): SEHNR, FQNEAQ (reference sequence). CDR3 length: 15 residues. CDR3 loop: CATRALSAEQETQYF. The DNA of the CDR3 is TGTGCGACTCGTGCGCTTTCAGCAGAGCAAGAGACCCAGTACTTC.

J is TRBJ2-2 and V is TRBV19; perhaps TRBD2 as D (6 bases). The V end lost 1 base, the J end lost 5 bases, and 11 bases lay between the germline ends. Germline CDR1 LNHDA, CDR2 SQIVND (reference sequence). The CDR3 extends over 15 amino acids. The CDR3 reads CASSIAGVNTGELFF. Here the CDR3 DNA reads TGTGCCAGTAGTATAGCGGGAGTGAATACCGGGGAGCTGTTTTTT. The full variable domain, with the rest looked up from reference TRBV19 and TRBJ2-2, is DGGITQSPKYLFRKEGQNVTLSCEQNLNHDAMYWYRQDPGQGLRLIYYSQIVNDFQKGDIAEGYSVSREKKESFPLTVTSAQKNPTAFYLCASSIAGVNTGELFFGEGSRLTVL.

Written as DNA, the CDR3 is TGTGCCAGCAGCCCGACCGAGGCAGGACACATCATGCACAATGAGCAGTTCTTC. Translated, it gives CASSPTEAGHIMHNEQFF. V gene TRBV3-1 (or the pseudogene TRBV3-2) combines with J gene TRBJ2-1; D is possibly TRBD1 (5 bases). The germline V and J ends were trimmed by 4 bases and 5 bases, with 24 bases remaining between them. Germline V gene sequence: CDR1 LGHDT, CDR2 YNNKEL (reference sequence). This CDR3 has 18 amino acids.

The V call is TRBV6-5, the J call TRBJ1-1, with TRBD1 matching over 9 bases. The CDR3 is 14 residues long. V gave up 6 bases and J gave up 1 base; unmatched junction bases: 3. Germline V gives CDR1 MNHEY, CDR2 SVGAGI. DNA for the CDR3: TGTGCCAGCAGACGGGACAGGGAGAACACTGAAGCTTTCTTT. This translates into CASRRDRENTEAFF.

The chain uses TRBV9 and TRBJ2-3, with 13 bases aligning to TRBD2. Looked up from germline, CDR1 is SGDLS and CDR2 is YYNGEE. V dropped 4 bases and J dropped 5; count of bases not matched to a gene: 7. The length of the CDR3 is 16 residues. DNA for the CDR3: TGTGCCAGCAGCTTCGGACTAGCGGGAGTGGAAGATACGCAGTATTTT. As protein: CASSFGLAGVEDTQYF.

The rearrangement joins TRBV5-1 to TRBJ2-7; no definite D call. Germline assignment: CDR1 SGHRS and CDR2 YFSETQ. The CDR3 runs 13 residues. The V end lost 2 bases, the J end lost 1 base, and 7 bases lay between the germline ends. CDR3 sequence: CASSFQTSYEQYF. The CDR3 DNA reads as TGCGCCAGCAGCTTTCAAACTTCCTACGAGCAGTACTTC.

This clone turned up a few times. The V call is TRBV27, the J call TRBJ2-7, with D perhaps TRBD2 (6 bases). CDR1 and CDR2 from the germline V gene are MNHEY and SMNVEV (reference sequence). The length of the CDR3 is 13 residues. V was trimmed by 2 bases and J by 3 bases, leaving 8 bases between them. The CDR3 DNA is TGTGCCAGCAGTTTACCCGGGAGCTACGAGCAGTACTTC. Protein: CASSLPGSYEQYF.

This chain connects TRBV7-6 to TRBJ2-7, with TRBD2 matching 14 bases. This CDR3 is built from 19 residues. Germline CDR1 SGHVS, CDR2 FNYEAQ. The trim removed 5 bases at V and 4 bases at J, leaving 16 bases unmatched. This CDR3 reads CASSRRGLAGEGSGYEQYF. Here the CDR3 DNA reads TGTGCCAGCAGCCGACGGGGACTAGCGGGAGAGGGGTCTGGGTACGAGCAGTACTTC.

This clone was observed a handful of times. The V and J genes are TRBV30 and TRBJ2-2; 7 bases are a match to TRBD1. Germline values: CDR1 GTSNPN, CDR2 SVGIG (reference sequence). There are 16 residues in the CDR3. V trimming: 7 bases; J trimming: 6 bases; junction bases outside the gene matches: 17. CDR3 DNA: TGTGCCTCCGGACAGGATGGAAGTGGTATCGCCGGGGAGCTGTTTTTT. Its protein is CASGQDGSGIAGELFF.

This clone was observed a handful of times. This chain joins TRBV13 and TRBJ2-7; 7 nucleotides agree with TRBD2. The CDR3 is made up of 15 amino acids. Germline CDR1 reads PRHDT; CDR2 reads FYEKMQ (reference sequence). V lost 0 bases and J lost 2; bases outside the gene matches: 4. The CDR3 is CASSLGGRTPYEQYF. For the CDR3, the DNA is TGTGCCAGCAGCTTAGGCGGGAGGACCCCCTACGAGCAGTACTTC. The full variable domain, completed using reference TRBV13 and TRBJ2-7, is AAGVIQSPRHLIKEKRETATLKCYPIPRHDTVYWYQQGPGQDPQFLISFYEKMQSDKGSIPDRFSAQQFSDYHSELNMSSLELGDSALYFCASSLGGRTPYEQYFGPGTRLTVT.

The gene calls are TRBV13 and TRBJ2-5; the D gene is possibly TRBD1 (7 bases). Germline V gene data show CDR1 as PRHDT and CDR2 as FYEKMQ (reference sequence). V shed 5 bases and J shed 5 bases, with 18 bases lying between them. This CDR3 has 15 residues. This chain's CDR3 is CASSPRQGLEETQYF. The CDR3 nucleotides are TGTGCCAGCAGCCCCCGACAGGGACTTGAGGAGACCCAGTACTTC.

The chain recombines TRBV19 with TRBJ2-1, with 12 bases lining up with TRBD1. The J segment lost 7 bases and the V segment lost 3 bases, leaving 10 bases of the junction unmatched. The CDR3 has 17 residues. Germline loops: CDR1 LNHDA, CDR2 SQIVND (reference sequence). The CDR3: CASSIRGGTGGKNEQFF. The CDR3 DNA is TGTGCCAGTAGTATTAGGGGAGGGACAGGGGGCAAAAATGAGCAGTTCTTC.

The chain has TRBV7-2 and TRBJ2-5; 16 nucleotides agree with TRBD2. Looked up from germline, CDR1 is SGHTA and CDR2 is FQGNSA. This CDR3 is 17 amino acids long. Trimming cost V 5 bases and J 5 bases; bases outside gene matches: 8. The CDR3 sequence is CASSTGLAGGLMETQYF. Here the CDR3 DNA reads TGTGCCAGCAGCACGGGACTAGCGGGGGGGCTGATGGAGACCCAGTACTTC.

This chain connects TRBV9 to TRBJ2-1; 9 bases map to TRBD2. The V and J ends lost 4 bases and 4 bases, in that order; junction bases with no gene match: 21. This CDR3 has 20 amino acids. Per germline, CDR1 SGDLS and CDR2 YYNGEE. CDR3 bases: TGTGCCAGCAGCCCCCCCCCAAGCGGGAGGACCGCCCTCTCTTACAATGAGCAGTTCTTC. This encodes CASSPPPSGRTALSYNEQFF. The full variable domain, with the rest looked up from reference TRBV9 and TRBJ2-1, is DSGVTQTPKHLITATGQRVTLRCSPRSGDLSVYWYQQSLDQGLQFLIQYYNGEERAKGNILERFSAQQFPDLHSELNLSSLELGDSALYFCASSPPPSGRTALSYNEQFFGPGTRLTVL.

The CDR3 reads CSAPQGPEQYF. CDR3 DNA: TGCAGTGCTCCCCAGGGGCCCGAGCAGTACTTC. The V call is TRBV20-1, the J call TRBJ2-7, with D possibly matching TRBD1 (6 bases). The CDR3 sequence is 11 residues long. V shed 5 bases and J shed 6 bases, with 11 bases lying between them. Germline-derived CDR1 and CDR2 are DFQATT and SNEGSKA (reference sequence).

This clone has just one count. The chain is built from TRBV10-3 and TRBJ1-4; D gene uncertain. The CDR3 loop spans 13 amino acids. The germline V gene encodes CDR1 ENHRY and CDR2 SYGVKD. Trimming took off 6 bases at V and 4 bases at J, with 9 bases between the two ends. As DNA, the CDR3 is TGTGCCATCAGCCCGACTGTTAATGAAAAACTGTTTTTT. It is translated as CAISPTVNEKLFF.

The rearrangement links TRBV18 to TRBJ1-1; D is perhaps TRBD1 (5 bases). Germline values: CDR1 KGHSH, CDR2 LQKENI. V was clipped by 3 bases and J by 1 base, with 12 bases between them. This CDR3 comprises 15 residues. DNA for the CDR3: TGTGCCAGCTCACCCAGATCGGGGGAGAACACTGAAGCTTTCTTT. It is translated as CASSPRSGENTEAFF. Full variable domain (missing parts from reference TRBV18 and TRBJ1-1): NAGVMQNPRHLVRRRGQEARLRCSPMKGHSHVYWYRQLPEEGLKFMVYLQKENIIDESGMPKERFSAEFPKEGPSILRIQQVVRGDSAAYFCASSPRSGENTEAFFGQGTRLTVV.

This chain uses TRBV6-5 with TRBJ1-2; 7 bases are a match to TRBD1. The CDR3 is made up of 14 amino acids. The germline CDR1 and CDR2 sequences are MNHEY and SVGAGI. The ends lost 8 bases at V and 4 bases at J; junction bases unmatched: 10. The CDR3 loop is CASGRDSELYGYTF. The CDR3 DNA reads TGTGCCAGCGGCCGGGACAGCGAACTCTATGGCTACACCTTC.

This clone was detected once. CDR3 in DNA: TGTGCCAGCAGCCAAGACCCAACTAGCGGGGGAGCCTACGAGCAGTACTTC. Protein: CASSQDPTSGGAYEQYF. The V and J genes are TRBV14 and TRBJ2-7, with TRBD2 identical over 11 bases. This CDR3 has 17 residues. Germline CDR1 reads SGHDN; CDR2 reads FVKESK. The ends lost 0 bases at V and 2 bases at J; junction bases unmatched: 6.

The genes are TRBV5-6 and TRBJ1-4; possible D gene TRBD1, 6 bases. From germline, CDR1 is SGHDT and CDR2 YYEEEE. This CDR3 is 14 amino acids long. Deletions cut 3 bases from V and 0 bases from J, with 6 bases between. The CDR3 DNA is TGTGCCAGCAGCTGGACAGCAACTAATGAAAAACTGTTTTTT. It encodes CASSWTATNEKLFF.

V and J are TRBV29-1 and TRBJ1-6; TRBD1 is a possible D gene (6 bases). Trimming pared 5 bases from V and 10 bases from J, leaving 15 bases between. The V gene's germline CDR1 is SQVTM and CDR2 ANQGSEA. The CDR3 covers 13 residues. The DNA of the CDR3 is TGCAGCGTTAGGTTTACAGGGAACTCACCCCTCCACTTT. Its translation: CSVRFTGNSPLHF.

This clone was found once. The V gene is TRBV11-3, the J gene TRBJ1-1, with 7 positions matching TRBD1. Losses at the gene ends were 6 bases for V and 6 bases for J; bases not matched to a gene: 7. Germline-derived CDR1 and CDR2 are SGHNT and YENEEA. The CDR3 spans 13 residues. The CDR3 loop is CASRGRGEAEAFF. The CDR3 bases are TGTGCCAGCAGGGGCAGGGGGGAGGCTGAAGCTTTCTTT.

This chain links TRBV19 with TRBJ1-1, with D maybe TRBD1 (6 bases). This CDR3 has 15 amino acids. Between the trimmed V and J ends, which lost 4 bases and 0 bases, there was a span of 12 bases. Looked up from germline, CDR1 is LNHDA and CDR2 is SQIVND (reference sequence). CDR3 region: CASSRTVNMNTEAFF. The CDR3, as DNA: TGTGCCAGTAGTAGGACAGTTAACATGAACACTGAAGCTTTCTTT. The variable domain in full, with the rest retrieved from reference TRBV19 and TRBJ1-1, is DGGITQSPKYLFRKEGQNVTLSCEQNLNHDAMYWYRQDPGQGLRLIYYSQIVNDFQKGDIAEGYSVSREKKESFPLTVTSAQKNPTAFYLCASSRTVNMNTEAFFGQGTRLTVV.

The chain joins TRBV5-1 to TRBJ1-6; 9 nucleotides match TRBD1. CDR3 length: 15 amino acids. Trimming cost V 6 bases and J 9 bases; bases outside gene matches: 10. Germline loops: CDR1 SGHRS, CDR2 YFSETQ. CDR3 sequence: CASTITTGGSSPLHF. CDR3 bases: TGCGCCAGCACCATTACCACAGGGGGCAGTTCACCCCTCCACTTT.